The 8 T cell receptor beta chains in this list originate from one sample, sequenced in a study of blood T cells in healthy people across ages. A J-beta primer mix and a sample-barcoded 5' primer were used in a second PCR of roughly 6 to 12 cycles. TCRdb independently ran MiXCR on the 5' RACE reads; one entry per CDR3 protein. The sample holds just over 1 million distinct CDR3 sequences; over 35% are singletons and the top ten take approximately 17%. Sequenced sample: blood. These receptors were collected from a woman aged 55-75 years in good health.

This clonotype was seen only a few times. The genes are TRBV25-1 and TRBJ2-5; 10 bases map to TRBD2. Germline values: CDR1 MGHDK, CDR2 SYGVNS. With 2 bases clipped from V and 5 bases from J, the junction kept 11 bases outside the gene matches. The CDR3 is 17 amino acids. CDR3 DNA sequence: TGTGCCAGCAGTGAAAGGGCGGCTAGCGGGAGTCTGGAGACCCAGTACTTC. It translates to CASSERAASGSLETQYF.

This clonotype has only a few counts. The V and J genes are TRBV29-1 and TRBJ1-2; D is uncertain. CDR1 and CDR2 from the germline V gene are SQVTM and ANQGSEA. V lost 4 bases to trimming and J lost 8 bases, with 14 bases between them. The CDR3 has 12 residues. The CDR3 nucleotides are TGCAGCGTTGCCGAATTAGTAGGAGGCTACACCTTC. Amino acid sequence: CSVAELVGGYTF.

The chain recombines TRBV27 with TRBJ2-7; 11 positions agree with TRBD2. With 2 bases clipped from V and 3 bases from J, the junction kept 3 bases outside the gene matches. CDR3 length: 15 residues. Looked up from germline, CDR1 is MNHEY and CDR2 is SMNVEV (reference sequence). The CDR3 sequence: CASSLTSGSVYEQYF. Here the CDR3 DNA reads TGTGCCAGCAGTTTAACTAGCGGGAGTGTCTACGAGCAGTACTTC.

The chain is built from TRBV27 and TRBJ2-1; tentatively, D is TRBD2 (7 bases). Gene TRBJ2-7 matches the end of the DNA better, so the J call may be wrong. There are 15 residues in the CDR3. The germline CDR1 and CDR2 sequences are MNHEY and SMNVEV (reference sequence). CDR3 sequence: CASSFSGGAVYEQYF. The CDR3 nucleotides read TGTGCCAGCAGTTTTAGTGGGGGGGCAGTCTACGAGCAGTACTTC.

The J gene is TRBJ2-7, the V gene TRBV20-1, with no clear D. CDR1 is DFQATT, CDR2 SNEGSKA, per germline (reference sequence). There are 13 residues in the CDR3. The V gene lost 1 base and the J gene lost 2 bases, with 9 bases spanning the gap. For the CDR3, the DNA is TGCAGTGCTAGAGGATACTCGGCCTACGAGCAGTACTTC. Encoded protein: CSARGYSAYEQYF.

CDR3 sequence: CSARVSGSGIRETQYF. The CDR3 DNA reads TGCAGTGCTAGGGTTAGCGGGAGTGGGATAAGAGAGACCCAGTACTTC. This chain uses TRBV20-1 with TRBJ2-5; 9 positions agree with TRBD2. The CDR3 extends over 16 amino acids. V dropped 3 bases and J dropped 4; count of bases not matched to a gene: 12. The germline gives CDR1 DFQATT, CDR2 SNEGSKA (reference sequence).

The CDR3 DNA sequence: TGTGCCAGCGGGACAGGGGAATCCTACGAGCAGTACTTC. This translates into CASGTGESYEQYF. The rearrangement links TRBV6-6 to TRBJ2-7, with TRBD1 matching 10 bases. The CDR3 has 13 amino acids. Trimming took 8 bases from V and 1 from J; bases not matched to a gene: 2. CDR1 is MNHNY, CDR2 SVGAGI, per germline (reference sequence).

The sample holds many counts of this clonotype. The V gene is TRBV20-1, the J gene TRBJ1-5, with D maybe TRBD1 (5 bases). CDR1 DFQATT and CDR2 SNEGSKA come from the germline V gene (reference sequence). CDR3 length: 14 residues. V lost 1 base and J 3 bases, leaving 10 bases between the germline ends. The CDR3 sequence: CSARADSSNQPQHF. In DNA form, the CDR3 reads TGCAGTGCTAGAGCTGACAGCTCCAATCAGCCCCAGCATTTT.